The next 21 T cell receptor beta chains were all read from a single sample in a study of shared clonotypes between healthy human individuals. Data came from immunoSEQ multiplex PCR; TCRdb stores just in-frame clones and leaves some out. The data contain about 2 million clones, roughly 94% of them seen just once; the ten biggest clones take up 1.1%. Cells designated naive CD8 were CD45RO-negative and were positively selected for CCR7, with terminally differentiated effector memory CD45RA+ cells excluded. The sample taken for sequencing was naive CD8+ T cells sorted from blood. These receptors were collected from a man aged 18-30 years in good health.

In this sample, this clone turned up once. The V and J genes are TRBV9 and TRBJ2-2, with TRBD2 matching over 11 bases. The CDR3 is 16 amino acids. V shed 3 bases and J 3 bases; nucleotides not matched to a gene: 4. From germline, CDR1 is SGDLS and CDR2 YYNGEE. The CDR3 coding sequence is TGTGCCAGCAGCGATAGCGGGGGGGCCTACACCGGGGAGCTGTTTTTT. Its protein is CASSDSGGAYTGELFF. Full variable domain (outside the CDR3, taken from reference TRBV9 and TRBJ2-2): DSGVTQTPKHLITATGQRVTLRCSPRSGDLSVYWYQQSLDQGLQFLIQYYNGEERAKGNILERFSAQQFPDLHSELNLSSLELGDSALYFCASSDSGGAYTGELFFGEGSRLTVL.

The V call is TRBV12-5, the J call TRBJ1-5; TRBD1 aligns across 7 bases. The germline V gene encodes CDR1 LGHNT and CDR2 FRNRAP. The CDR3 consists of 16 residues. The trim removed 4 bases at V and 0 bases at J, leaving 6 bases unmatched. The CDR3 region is CASGWGQYHSNQPQHF. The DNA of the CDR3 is TGTGCTAGTGGTTGGGGACAGTATCATAGCAATCAGCCCCAGCATTTT.

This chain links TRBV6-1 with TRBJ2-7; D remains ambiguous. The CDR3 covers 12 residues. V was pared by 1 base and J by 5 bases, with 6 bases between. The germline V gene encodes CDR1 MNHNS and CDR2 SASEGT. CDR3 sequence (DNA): TGTGCCAGCAGTGAAGGGTTTGACGAGCAGTACTTC. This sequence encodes CASSEGFDEQYF.

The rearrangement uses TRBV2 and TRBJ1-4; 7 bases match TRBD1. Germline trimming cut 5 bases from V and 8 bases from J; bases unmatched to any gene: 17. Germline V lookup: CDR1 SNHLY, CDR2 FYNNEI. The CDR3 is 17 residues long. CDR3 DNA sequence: TGTGCCAGCAGTTCCGGAGACAGGGTTCGTCGGTGGGAAAAACTGTTTTTT. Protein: CASSSGDRVRRWEKLFF. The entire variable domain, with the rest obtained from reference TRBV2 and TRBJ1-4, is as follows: EPEVTQTPSHQVTQMGQEVILRCVPISNHLYFYWYRQILGQKVEFLVSFYNNEISEKSEIFDDQFSVERPDGSNFTLKIRSTKLEDSAMYFCASSSGDRVRRWEKLFFGSGTQLSVL.

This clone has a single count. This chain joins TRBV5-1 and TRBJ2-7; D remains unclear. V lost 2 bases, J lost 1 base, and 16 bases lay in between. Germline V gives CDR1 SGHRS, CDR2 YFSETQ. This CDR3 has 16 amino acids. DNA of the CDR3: TGCGCCAGCAGCTTCTTAACTCAGACCCCTTCCTACGAGCAGTACTTC. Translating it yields CASSFLTQTPSYEQYF. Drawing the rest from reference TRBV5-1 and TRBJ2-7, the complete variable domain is KAGVTQTPRYLIKTRGQQVTLSCSPISGHRSVSWYQQTPGQGLQFLFEYFSETQRNKGNFPGRFSGRQFSNSRSEMNVSTLELGDSALYLCASSFLTQTPSYEQYFGPGTRLTVT.

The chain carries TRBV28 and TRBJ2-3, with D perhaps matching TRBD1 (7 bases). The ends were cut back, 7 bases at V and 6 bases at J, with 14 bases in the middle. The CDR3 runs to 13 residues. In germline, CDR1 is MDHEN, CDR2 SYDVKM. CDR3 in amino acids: CASIPGGRDTQYF. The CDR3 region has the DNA TGTGCCAGCATTCCAGGGGGGCGGGATACGCAGTATTTT. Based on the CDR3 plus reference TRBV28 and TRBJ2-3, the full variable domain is DVKVTQSSRYLVKRTGEKVFLECVQDMDHENMFWYRQDPGLGLRLIYFSYDVKMKEKGDIPEGYSVSREKKERFSLILESASTNQTSMYLCASIPGGRDTQYFGPGTRLTVL.

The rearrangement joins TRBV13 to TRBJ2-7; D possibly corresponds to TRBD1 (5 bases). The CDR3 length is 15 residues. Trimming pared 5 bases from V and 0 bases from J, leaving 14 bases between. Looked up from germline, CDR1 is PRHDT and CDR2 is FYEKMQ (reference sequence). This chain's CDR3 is CASSTTGSLSYEQYF. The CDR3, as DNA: TGTGCCAGCAGCACAACAGGATCCCTCTCCTACGAGCAGTACTTC.

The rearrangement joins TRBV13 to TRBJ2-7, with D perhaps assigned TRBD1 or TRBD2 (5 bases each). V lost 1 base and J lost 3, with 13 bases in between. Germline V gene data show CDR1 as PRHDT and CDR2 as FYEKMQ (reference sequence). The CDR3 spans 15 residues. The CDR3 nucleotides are TGTGCCAGCAGCTTAGAGGGGACCGGACTCTACGAGCAGTACTTC. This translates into CASSLEGTGLYEQYF.

CDR3 nucleotides: TGCACCAGCAGCCAAGACTGGGGCCATGAGCAGTTCTTC. It specifies CTSSQDWGHEQFF. The chain links TRBV1 to TRBJ2-1; TRBD1, the table's D call, lacks a check against the DNA. TRBV1 is assigned pseudogene status. The CDR3 runs to 13 residues.

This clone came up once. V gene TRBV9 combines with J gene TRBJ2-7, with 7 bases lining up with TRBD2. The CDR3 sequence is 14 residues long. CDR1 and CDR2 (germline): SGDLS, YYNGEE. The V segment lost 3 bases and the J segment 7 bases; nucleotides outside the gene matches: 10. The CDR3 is CASSGTSPFGEQYF. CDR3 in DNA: TGTGCCAGCAGCGGGACTAGTCCGTTTGGGGAGCAGTACTTC.

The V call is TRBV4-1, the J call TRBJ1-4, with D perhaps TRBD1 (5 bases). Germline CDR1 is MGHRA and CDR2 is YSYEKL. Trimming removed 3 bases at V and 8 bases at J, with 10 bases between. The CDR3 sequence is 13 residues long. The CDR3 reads CASSHAGGEKLFF. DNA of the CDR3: TGCGCCAGCAGCCACGCCGGGGGGGAAAAACTGTTTTTT.

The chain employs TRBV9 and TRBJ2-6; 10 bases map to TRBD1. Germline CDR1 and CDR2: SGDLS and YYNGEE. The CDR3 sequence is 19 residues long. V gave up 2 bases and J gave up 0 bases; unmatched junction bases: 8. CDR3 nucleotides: TGTGCCAGCAGCGTCCCCGGACAGGGGGGTACCTCTGGGGCCAACGTCCTGACTTTC. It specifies CASSVPGQGGTSGANVLTF.

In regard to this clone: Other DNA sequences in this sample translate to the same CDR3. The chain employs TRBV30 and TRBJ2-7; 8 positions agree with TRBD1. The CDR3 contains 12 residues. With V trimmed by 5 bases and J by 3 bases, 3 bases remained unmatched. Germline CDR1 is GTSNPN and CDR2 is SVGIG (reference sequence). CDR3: CAWGGQGYEQYF. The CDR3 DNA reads TGTGCCTGGGGCGGACAGGGCTACGAGCAGTACTTC.

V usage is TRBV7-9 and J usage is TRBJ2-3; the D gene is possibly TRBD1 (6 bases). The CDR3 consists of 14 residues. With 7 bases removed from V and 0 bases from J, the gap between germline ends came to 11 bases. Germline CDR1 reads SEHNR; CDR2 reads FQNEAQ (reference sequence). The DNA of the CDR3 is TGTGCCAGCAACCCACAGGGAAGCACAGATACGCAGTATTTT. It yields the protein CASNPQGSTDTQYF.

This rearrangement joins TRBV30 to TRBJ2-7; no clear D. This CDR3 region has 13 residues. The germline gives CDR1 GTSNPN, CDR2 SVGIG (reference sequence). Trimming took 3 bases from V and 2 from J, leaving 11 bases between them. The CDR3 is CAWSPGVAYEQYF. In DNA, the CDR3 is TGTGCCTGGAGCCCTGGGGTTGCCTACGAGCAGTACTTC.

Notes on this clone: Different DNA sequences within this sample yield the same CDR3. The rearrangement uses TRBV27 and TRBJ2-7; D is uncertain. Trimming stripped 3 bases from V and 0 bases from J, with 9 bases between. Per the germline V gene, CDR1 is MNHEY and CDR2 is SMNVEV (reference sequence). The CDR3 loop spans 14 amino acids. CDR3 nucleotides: TGTGCCAGCAGTTTTGGCCATAGCTCCTACGAGCAGTACTTC. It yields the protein CASSFGHSSYEQYF.

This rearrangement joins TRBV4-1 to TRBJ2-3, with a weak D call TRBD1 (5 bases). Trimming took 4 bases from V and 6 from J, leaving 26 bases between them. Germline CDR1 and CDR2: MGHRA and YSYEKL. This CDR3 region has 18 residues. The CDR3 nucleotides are TGCGCCAGCAGCCTAAAGAACTCACAGGCCTCCCCCCAGGATACGCAGTATTTT. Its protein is CASSLKNSQASPQDTQYF.

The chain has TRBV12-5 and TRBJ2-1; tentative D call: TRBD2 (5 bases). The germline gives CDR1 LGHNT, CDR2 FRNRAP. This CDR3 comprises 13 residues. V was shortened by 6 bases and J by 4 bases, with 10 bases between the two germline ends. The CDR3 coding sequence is TGTGCTAGTGGGTCAGACTATTACAATGAGCAGTTCTTC. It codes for CASGSDYYNEQFF.

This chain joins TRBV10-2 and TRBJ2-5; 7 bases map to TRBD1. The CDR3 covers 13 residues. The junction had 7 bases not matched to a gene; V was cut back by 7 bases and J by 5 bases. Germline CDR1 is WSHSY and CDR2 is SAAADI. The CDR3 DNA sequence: TGCGCCAGCAATGGACAGGTAAGGGAGACCCAGTACTTC. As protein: CASNGQVRETQYF.

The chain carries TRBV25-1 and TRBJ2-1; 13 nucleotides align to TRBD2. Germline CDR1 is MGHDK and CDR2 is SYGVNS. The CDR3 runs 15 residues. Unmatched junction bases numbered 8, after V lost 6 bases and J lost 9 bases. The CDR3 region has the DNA TGTGCCAGCAGCCGCGGACTAGCGGGAGTCTTTGAGCAGTTCTTC. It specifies CASSRGLAGVFEQFF.

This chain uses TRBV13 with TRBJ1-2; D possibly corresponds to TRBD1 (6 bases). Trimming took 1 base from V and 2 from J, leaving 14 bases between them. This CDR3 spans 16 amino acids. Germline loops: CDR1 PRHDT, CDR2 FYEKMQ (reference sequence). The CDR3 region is CASSLVGVTGNYGYTF. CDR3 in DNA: TGTGCCAGCAGCTTAGTAGGGGTCACAGGGAACTATGGCTACACCTTC.